This T cell receptor beta chain is drawn from a study of T cells in tuberculosis. Study summary: This South African cohort compared adolescents with or without latent tuberculosis against adults with active tuberculosis.

This CDR3 has 19 residues. CDR1 and CDR2 (germline): LGHNT, FRNRAP. V lost 0 bases, J lost 0 bases, and 13 bases stayed unmatched. The assay was immunoSEQ multiplex PCR, and TCRdb's table has in-frame clones only and misses some. The data show about 49,000 clones, 90% to 95% seen once. As to time point: new active TB diagnosis, blood taken before or within 7 days of starting treatment. The sequences come from PBMCs, collected at tuberculosis diagnosis. This sequence joins TRBV12-5 and TRBJ2-7; 8 bases line up with TRBD1. This clonotype was sampled from an adult with tuberculosis. CDR3 residues: CASGLVSRRGPFSSYEQYF. The CDR3 region has the DNA TGTGCTAGTGGTTTGGTATCTCGCAGGGGGCCCTTTAGCTCCTACGAGCAGTACTTC.